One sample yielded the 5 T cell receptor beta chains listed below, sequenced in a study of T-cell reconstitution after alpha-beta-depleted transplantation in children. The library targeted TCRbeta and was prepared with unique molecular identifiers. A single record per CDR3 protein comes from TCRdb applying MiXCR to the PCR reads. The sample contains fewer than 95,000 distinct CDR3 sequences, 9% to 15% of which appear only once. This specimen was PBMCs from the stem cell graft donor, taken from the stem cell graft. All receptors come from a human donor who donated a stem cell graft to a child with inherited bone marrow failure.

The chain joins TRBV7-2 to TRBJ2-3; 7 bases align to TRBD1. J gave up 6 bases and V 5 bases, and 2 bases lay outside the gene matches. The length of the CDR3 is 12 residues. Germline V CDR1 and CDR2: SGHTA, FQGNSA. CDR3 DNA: TGTGCCAGCAGCCGCAGGGGGGATACGCAGTATTTT. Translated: CASSRRGDTQYF.

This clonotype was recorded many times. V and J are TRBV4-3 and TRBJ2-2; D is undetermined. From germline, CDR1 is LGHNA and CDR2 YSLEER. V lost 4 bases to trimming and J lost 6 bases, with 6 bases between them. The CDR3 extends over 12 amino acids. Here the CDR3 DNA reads TGCGCCAGCAGCCGAATAGCCGGGGAGCTGTTTTTT. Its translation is CASSRIAGELFF.

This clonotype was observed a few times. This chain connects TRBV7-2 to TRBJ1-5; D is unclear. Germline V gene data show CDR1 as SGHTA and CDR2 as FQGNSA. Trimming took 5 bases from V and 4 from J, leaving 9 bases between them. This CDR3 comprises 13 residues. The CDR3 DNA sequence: TGTGCCAGCAGCAGCGACGGAAATCAGCCCCAGCATTTT. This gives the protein CASSSDGNQPQHF.

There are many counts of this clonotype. The CDR3, as DNA: TGTGCCAGCAGCTACCAGGCTCTTCTCAGCACAGATACGCAGTATTTT. Its translation: CASSYQALLSTDTQYF. This chain links TRBV13 with TRBJ2-3; D unclear. CDR3 length: 16 residues. The V end lost 4 bases, the J end lost 0 bases, and 14 bases lay between the germline ends. Germline V gene lookup returns CDR1 PRHDT and CDR2 FYEKMQ (reference sequence).

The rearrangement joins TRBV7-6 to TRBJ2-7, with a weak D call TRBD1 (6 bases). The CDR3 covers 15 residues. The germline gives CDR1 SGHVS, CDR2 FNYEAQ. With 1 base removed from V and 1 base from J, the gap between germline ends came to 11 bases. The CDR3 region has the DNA TGTGCCAGCAGCTTAGAGACAGGCCCATCCTACGAGCAGTACTTC. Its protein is CASSLETGPSYEQYF.